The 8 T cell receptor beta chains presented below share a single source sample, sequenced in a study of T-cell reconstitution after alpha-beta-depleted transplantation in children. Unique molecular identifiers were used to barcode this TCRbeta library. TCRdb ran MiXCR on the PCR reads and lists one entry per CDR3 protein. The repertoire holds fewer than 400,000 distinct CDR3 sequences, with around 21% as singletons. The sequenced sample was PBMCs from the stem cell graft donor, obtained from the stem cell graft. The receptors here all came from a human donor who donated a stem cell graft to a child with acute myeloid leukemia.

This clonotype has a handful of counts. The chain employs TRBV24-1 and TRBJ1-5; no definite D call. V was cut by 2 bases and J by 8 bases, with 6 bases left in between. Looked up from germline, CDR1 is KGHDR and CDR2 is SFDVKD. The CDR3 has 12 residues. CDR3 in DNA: TGTGCCACCAGTGATTCTTCCAAGCCCCAGCATTTT. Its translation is CATSDSSKPQHF.

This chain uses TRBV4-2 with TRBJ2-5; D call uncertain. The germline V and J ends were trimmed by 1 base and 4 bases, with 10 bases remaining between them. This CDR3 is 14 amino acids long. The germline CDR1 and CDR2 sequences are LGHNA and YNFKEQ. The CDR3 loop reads CASSQASPGETQYF. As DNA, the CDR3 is TGTGCCAGCAGCCAAGCAAGCCCCGGAGAGACCCAGTACTTC.

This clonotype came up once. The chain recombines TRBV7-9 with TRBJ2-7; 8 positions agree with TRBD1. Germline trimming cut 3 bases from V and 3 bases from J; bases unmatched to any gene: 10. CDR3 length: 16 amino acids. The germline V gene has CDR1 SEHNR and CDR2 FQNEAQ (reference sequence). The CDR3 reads CASSFGTGLANYEQYF. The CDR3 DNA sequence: TGTGCCAGCAGCTTCGGGACAGGCTTGGCAAACTACGAGCAGTACTTC.

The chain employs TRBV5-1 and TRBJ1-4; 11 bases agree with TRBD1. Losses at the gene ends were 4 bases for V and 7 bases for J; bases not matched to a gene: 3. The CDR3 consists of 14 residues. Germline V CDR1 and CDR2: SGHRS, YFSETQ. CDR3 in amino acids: CASSTGQGGEKLFF. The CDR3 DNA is TGCGCCAGCAGCACGGGACAGGGGGGTGAAAAACTGTTTTTT.

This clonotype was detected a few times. CDR3 nucleotide sequence: TGCAGTGCTAGAGGGATCCTGGGGCGGTGGACTGAAGCTTTCTTT. This codes for CSARGILGRWTEAFF. V usage is TRBV20-1 and J usage is TRBJ1-1; TRBD1 might be the D (5 bases). Trimming took 1 base from V and 5 from J, leaving 17 bases between them. Germline-derived CDR1 and CDR2 are DFQATT and SNEGSKA (reference sequence). The CDR3 loop spans 15 amino acids.

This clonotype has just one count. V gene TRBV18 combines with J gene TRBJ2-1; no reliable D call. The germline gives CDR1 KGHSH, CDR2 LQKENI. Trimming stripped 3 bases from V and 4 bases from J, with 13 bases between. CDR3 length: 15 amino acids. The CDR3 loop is CASSPMGPHYNEQFF. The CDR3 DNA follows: TGTGCCAGCTCACCCATGGGCCCCCATTACAATGAGCAGTTCTTC. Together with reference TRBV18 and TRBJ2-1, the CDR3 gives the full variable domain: NAGVMQNPRHLVRRRGQEARLRCSPMKGHSHVYWYRQLPEEGLKFMVYLQKENIIDESGMPKERFSAEFPKEGPSILRIQQVVRGDSAAYFCASSPMGPHYNEQFFGPGTRLTVL.

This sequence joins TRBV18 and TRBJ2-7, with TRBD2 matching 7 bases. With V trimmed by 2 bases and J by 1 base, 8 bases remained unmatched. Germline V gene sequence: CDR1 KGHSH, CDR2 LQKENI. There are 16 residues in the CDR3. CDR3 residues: CASSPASGLLSYEQYF. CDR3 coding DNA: TGTGCCAGCTCACCAGCTAGCGGATTACTATCCTACGAGCAGTACTTC.

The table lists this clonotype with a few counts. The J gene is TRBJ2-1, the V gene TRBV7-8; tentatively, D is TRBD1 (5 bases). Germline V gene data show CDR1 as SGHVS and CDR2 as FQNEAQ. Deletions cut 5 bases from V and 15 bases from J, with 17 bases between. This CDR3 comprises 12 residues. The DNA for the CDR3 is TGTGCCAGCAGCCAGGACATACGGGCCTTGTTCTTC. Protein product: CASSQDIRALFF.